This entry lists 11 T cell receptor beta chains sequenced from one sample in a study of cytomegalovirus exposure and HLA in healthy donors (dated by TCRdb to between 2016 and 2019). The receptor library was made with the immunoSEQ multiplex PCR assay. Here the immuneACCESS table is served through TCRdb, limited to in-frame sequences with V and J called. Missing clones are a known gap in these copies; in checked studies unresolved V genes cover under half, and the rest lacks a known reason. Across this sample there are some 130,000 clones, with around 80% seen only once. Roughly 30% of the sample is held by the ten biggest clonotypes. The sequencing sample was made of PBMCs. The receptors derive from a man in his thirties or forties in good health and CMV-seropositive.

The chain employs TRBV6-5 and TRBJ2-7, with D unclear. V lost 6 bases, J lost 9 bases, and 18 bases lay in between. The V gene's germline CDR1 is MNHEY and CDR2 SVGAGI. This CDR3 region has 13 residues. DNA for the CDR3: TGTGCCAGCAGCCATAAGACTCCGCTTAGGCAGTACTTC. Translation gives CASSHKTPLRQYF.

This chain connects TRBV7-7 to TRBJ1-4; D ambiguous. Germline loops: CDR1 SSHAT, CDR2 FNYEAQ (reference sequence). Trimming removed 5 bases at V and 5 bases at J, with 15 bases between. This CDR3 has 15 residues. The CDR3 here is CASSRPRTGNEKLFF. CDR3 bases: TGTGCCAGCAGCCGACCCCGGACGGGGAATGAAAAACTGTTTTTT.

The chain uses TRBV25-1 and TRBJ1-2; D is undetermined. Trimming shortened V by 0 bases and J by 4 bases, and 9 bases separated the two germline ends. The CDR3 is 14 residues long. Germline CDR1 is MGHDK and CDR2 is SYGVNS. The CDR3 DNA follows: TGTGCCAGCAGTGAATACGAGGGAGCCTATGGCTACACCTTC. It codes for CASSEYEGAYGYTF.

J is TRBJ2-1 and V is TRBV5-4, with D maybe TRBD1 (5 bases). This CDR3 has 15 amino acids. Germline V gene sequence: CDR1 SGHNT, CDR2 YYREEE (reference sequence). V was pared by 2 bases and J by 0 bases, with 9 bases between. This CDR3 is CASSFRQGSYNEQFF. The CDR3 bases are TGTGCCAGCAGCTTTAGGCAGGGCTCCTACAATGAGCAGTTCTTC.

The chain carries TRBV7-9 and TRBJ2-3; D is unclear. In germline, CDR1 is SEHNR, CDR2 FQNEAQ (reference sequence). The CDR3 spans 11 residues. Trimming took off 5 bases at V and 9 bases at J, with 9 bases between the two ends. The CDR3 here is CASSGVETQYF. In nucleotides, the CDR3 is TGTGCCAGCAGCGGAGTTGAAACGCAGTATTTT.

The chain links TRBV6-5 to TRBJ2-6; no definite D call. The V end was cut by 6 bases, the J end by 2 bases, with 8 bases between. The CDR3 contains 14 residues. The V gene's germline CDR1 is MNHEY and CDR2 SVGAGI. DNA of the CDR3: TGTGCCAGCAGACCTAGAACTGGGGCCAACGTCCTGACTTTC. Its translation is CASRPRTGANVLTF.

V is TRBV5-1 and J is TRBJ1-1; D is undetermined. Between the trimmed V and J ends, which lost 0 bases and 3 bases, there was a span of 12 bases. Germline V gene sequence: CDR1 SGHRS, CDR2 YFSETQ. The CDR3 contains 15 residues. DNA of the CDR3: TGCGCCAGCAGCTTGGAACAGCCGTTGGACACTGAAGCTTTCTTT. This encodes CASSLEQPLDTEAFF. Together with reference TRBV5-1 and TRBJ1-1, the CDR3 gives the full variable domain: KAGVTQTPRYLIKTRGQQVTLSCSPISGHRSVSWYQQTPGQGLQFLFEYFSETQRNKGNFPGRFSGRQFSNSRSEMNVSTLELGDSALYLCASSLEQPLDTEAFFGQGTRLTVV.

This clone was observed a handful of times. CDR3: CASSLSQNYEQYF. CDR3 nucleotide sequence: TGTGCCAGCAGCTTAAGCCAGAACTACGAGCAGTACTTC. The rearrangement links TRBV7-3 to TRBJ2-7; D ambiguous. The V end lost 1 base, the J end lost 3 bases, and 7 bases lay between the germline ends. Looked up from germline, CDR1 is SGHTA and CDR2 is FQGTGA. This CDR3 is built from 13 residues.

CDR3 coding DNA: TGTGCCAGCAGTTACTCCGATCGGCCCCAGCATTTT. It translates to CASSYSDRPQHF. The chain is built from TRBV27 and TRBJ1-5; D gene unclear. The CDR3 loop spans 12 amino acids. V lost 4 bases, J lost 9 bases, and 10 bases lay in between. Germline CDR1 reads MNHEY; CDR2 reads SMNVEV (reference sequence).

This clone showed up just once. V is TRBV9 and J is TRBJ1-1; TRBD1 is a possible D gene (5 bases). V was shortened by 5 bases and J by 4 bases, with 15 bases between the two germline ends. Germline CDR1 is SGDLS and CDR2 is YYNGEE. The CDR3 consists of 14 residues. The CDR3 reads CASRRTPGGTEAFF. CDR3 nucleotides: TGTGCCAGCAGAAGAACTCCCGGGGGCACTGAAGCTTTCTTT.

The V gene is TRBV7-2, the J gene TRBJ1-2; 7 bases are a match to TRBD1. V trimming: 0 bases; J trimming: 4 bases; junction bases outside the gene matches: 5. Germline V gene sequence: CDR1 SGHTA, CDR2 FQGNSA. The CDR3 is 15 amino acids. The CDR3 nucleotides are TGTGCCAGCAGCTTAGCACGGGACAGATCCTATGGCTACACCTTC. Amino acid sequence: CASSLARDRSYGYTF.